The rows below give T cell receptor beta chains drawn from one sample of a study of OX40 agonist ivuxolimab in advanced cancers. The assay was immunoSEQ multiplex PCR, and TCRdb's table has in-frame clones only and misses some. Altogether fewer than 70,000 clones are present, more than 65% being singletons, with the ten largest covering about 1.6%. Material: CD4+ or CD8+ T cells sorted from blood, obtained in a trial of the OX40 agonist ivuxolimab. These receptors all stem from an adult with an advanced solid tumor such as melanoma, head and neck, liver or kidney cancer. The conserved cysteine and the conserved F or W are not part of the CDR3 here. Each record gives: CDR3 length, V gene, J gene, CDR3 protein.

len: 12
v_gene: TRBV4-2
j_gene: TRBJ2-7
CDR3aa: ASSRGTDNYEQY

len: 13
v_gene: TRBV7-9
j_gene: TRBJ1-1
CDR3aa: ASSLRQGGNTEAF

len: 11
v_gene: TRBV7-3
j_gene: TRBJ2-1
CDR3aa: ASSLPSGREQF

len: 11
v_gene: TRBV6-5
j_gene: TRBJ2-7
CDR3aa: ASRSGTGDEQY

len: 10
v_gene: TRBV18
j_gene: TRBJ1-5
CDR3aa: ASGTGNQPQH

len: 10
v_gene: TRBV6-5
j_gene: TRBJ1-3
CDR3aa: ASISQGNTIY

len: 14
v_gene: TRBV6-5
j_gene: TRBJ2-1
CDR3aa: ASSYGGSGLSNEQF

len: 14
v_gene: TRBV9
j_gene: TRBJ1-4
CDR3aa: ASSVGPGSSNEKLF

len: 13
v_gene: TRBV5-8
j_gene: TRBJ2-7
CDR3aa: ASSLGGQGYYEQY

len: 12
v_gene: TRBV7-3
j_gene: TRBJ2-1
CDR3aa: ASSLGVGGNEQF

len: 12
v_gene: TRBV9
j_gene: TRBJ2-3
CDR3aa: ASSANQGWDTQY

len: 16
v_gene: TRBV7-2
j_gene: TRBJ2-1
CDR3aa: ASSLAIGQGDSYNEQF

len: 20
v_gene: TRBV14
j_gene: TRBJ1-4
CDR3aa: AGAAKERMRRGSGHSGEKLF

len: 12
v_gene: TRBV18
j_gene: TRBJ1-1
CDR3aa: ASSPSIMNTEAF

len: 11
v_gene: TRBV25-1
j_gene: TRBJ1-2
CDR3aa: ASSEMGGDGYT

len: 14
v_gene: TRBV5-6
j_gene: TRBJ2-2
CDR3aa: ASSFRTSGNTGELF

len: 11
v_gene: TRBV7-2
j_gene: TRBJ2-5
CDR3aa: ASSLSLQETQY

len: 12
v_gene: TRBV6-4
j_gene: TRBJ1-1
CDR3aa: ASSRDRENTEAF

len: 12
v_gene: TRBV7-2
j_gene: TRBJ2-7
CDR3aa: ASSLKAGRDEQY

len: 15
v_gene: TRBV5-4
j_gene: TRBJ1-2
CDR3aa: ASSLAGQGLVLYGYT

len: 12
v_gene: TRBV11-2
j_gene: TRBJ2-5
CDR3aa: ASSPQLAGETQY

len: 19
v_gene: TRBV13
j_gene: TRBJ2-7
CDR3aa: ASSRGPKLAGVAPLSYEQY

len: 14
v_gene: TRBV10-1
j_gene: TRBJ2-1
CDR3aa: ASSESSGSSRVGQF

len: 10
v_gene: TRBV5-8
j_gene: TRBJ2-7
CDR3aa: AIPDRSYEQY

len: 12
v_gene: TRBV28
j_gene: TRBJ2-5
CDR3aa: ASSLDRPQETQY

len: 9
v_gene: TRBV5-5
j_gene: TRBJ2-1
CDR3aa: ASSPTDEQF

len: 16
v_gene: TRBV4-1
j_gene: TRBJ2-1
CDR3aa: ASSWTSGRNPVYNEQF

len: 10
v_gene: TRBV27
j_gene: TRBJ2-5
CDR3aa: ASSSYGETQY

len: 14
v_gene: TRBV5-1
j_gene: TRBJ1-2
CDR3aa: ASSLSPQTGNYGYT

len: 12
v_gene: TRBV9
j_gene: TRBJ2-3
CDR3aa: ASSVGSETDTQY

len: 11
v_gene: TRBV7-2
j_gene: TRBJ1-5
CDR3aa: ASSIQGNQPQH

len: 10
v_gene: TRBV5-1
j_gene: TRBJ2-7
CDR3aa: ASSVSVGEQY

len: 12
v_gene: TRBV9
j_gene: TRBJ2-1
CDR3aa: ASTLLEAYNEQF

len: 10
v_gene: TRBV18
j_gene: TRBJ2-1
CDR3aa: ASSPPAGLKF

len: 13
v_gene: TRBV5-1
j_gene: TRBJ2-7
CDR3aa: ASSLLTPSQDEQY

len: 14
v_gene: TRBV5-1
j_gene: TRBJ2-3
CDR3aa: ASSLVAGTSTDTQY

len: 11
v_gene: TRBV4-3
j_gene: TRBJ1-1
CDR3aa: ASSQERGGGAF

len: 13
v_gene: TRBV2
j_gene: TRBJ2-2
CDR3aa: ATKSGTGGTGELF

len: 13
v_gene: TRBV4-1
j_gene: TRBJ1-5
CDR3aa: ASSQESTGGQPQH

len: 14
v_gene: TRBV5-1
j_gene: TRBJ2-2
CDR3aa: ASSLAPGTGNGELF

len: 11
v_gene: TRBV11-2
j_gene: TRBJ2-1
CDR3aa: ASSLGYSAEQF

len: 13
v_gene: TRBV19
j_gene: TRBJ2-1
CDR3aa: ASSIALAPYNEQF

len: 11
v_gene: TRBV29-1
j_gene: TRBJ2-5
CDR3aa: SVEGGAGETQY

len: 14
v_gene: TRBV19
j_gene: TRBJ2-7
CDR3aa: ASSVQGQGRHYEQY

len: 15
v_gene: TRBV25-1
j_gene: TRBJ2-3
CDR3aa: ASSDGTRTRLGDTQY